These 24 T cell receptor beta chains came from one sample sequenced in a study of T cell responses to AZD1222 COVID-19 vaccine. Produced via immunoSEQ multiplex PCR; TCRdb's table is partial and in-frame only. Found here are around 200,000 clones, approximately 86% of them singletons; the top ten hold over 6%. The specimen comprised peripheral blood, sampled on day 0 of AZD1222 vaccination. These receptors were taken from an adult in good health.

CDR3 sequence (DNA): TGCGCCAGCAGCTTCCGATTTGGCAATGAGCAGTTCTTC. It translates to CASSFRFGNEQFF. V is TRBV5-1 and J is TRBJ2-1; D ambiguous. This CDR3 contains 13 residues. Germline-derived CDR1 and CDR2 are SGHRS and YFSETQ. V shed 2 bases and J shed 6 bases, with 9 bases lying between them.

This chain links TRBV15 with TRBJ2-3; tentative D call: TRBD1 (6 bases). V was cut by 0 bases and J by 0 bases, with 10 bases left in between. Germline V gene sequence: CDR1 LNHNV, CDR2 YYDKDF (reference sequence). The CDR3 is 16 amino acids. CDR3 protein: CATSRDDRPSTDTQYF. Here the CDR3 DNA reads TGTGCCACCAGCAGAGATGACAGGCCTAGCACAGATACGCAGTATTTT.

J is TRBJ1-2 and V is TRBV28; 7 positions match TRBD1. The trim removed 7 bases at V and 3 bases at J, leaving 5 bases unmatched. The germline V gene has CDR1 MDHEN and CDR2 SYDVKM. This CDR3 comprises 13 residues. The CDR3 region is CASTRTGDYGYTF. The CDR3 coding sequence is TGTGCCAGCACTCGGACAGGTGACTATGGCTACACCTTC.

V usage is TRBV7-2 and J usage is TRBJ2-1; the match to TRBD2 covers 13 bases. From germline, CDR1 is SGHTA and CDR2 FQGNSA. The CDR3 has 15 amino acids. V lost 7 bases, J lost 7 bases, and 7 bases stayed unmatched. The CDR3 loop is CASTGTSGVGNEQFF. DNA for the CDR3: TGTGCCAGCACCGGGACTAGCGGGGTAGGGAATGAGCAGTTCTTC. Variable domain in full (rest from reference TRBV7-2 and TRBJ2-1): GAGVSQSPSNKVTEKGKDVELRCDPISGHTALYWYRQSLGQGLEFLIYFQGNSAPDKSGLPSDRFSAERTGGSVSTLTIQRTQQEDSAVYLCASTGTSGVGNEQFFGPGTRLTVL.

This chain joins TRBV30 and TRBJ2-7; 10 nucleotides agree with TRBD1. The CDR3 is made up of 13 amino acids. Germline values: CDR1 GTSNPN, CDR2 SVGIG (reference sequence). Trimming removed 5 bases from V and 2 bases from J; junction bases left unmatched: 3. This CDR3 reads CAWDRGPPYEQYF. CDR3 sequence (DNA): TGTGCCTGGGACAGGGGGCCCCCCTACGAGCAGTACTTC.

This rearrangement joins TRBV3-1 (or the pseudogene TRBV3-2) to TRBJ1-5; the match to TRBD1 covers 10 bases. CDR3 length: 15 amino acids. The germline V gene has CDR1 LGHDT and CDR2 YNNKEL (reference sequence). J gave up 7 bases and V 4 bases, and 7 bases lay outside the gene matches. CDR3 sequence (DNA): TGTGCCAGCAGCCGAGACAGGGACAGGGGACAGCCCCAGCATTTT. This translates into CASSRDRDRGQPQHF.

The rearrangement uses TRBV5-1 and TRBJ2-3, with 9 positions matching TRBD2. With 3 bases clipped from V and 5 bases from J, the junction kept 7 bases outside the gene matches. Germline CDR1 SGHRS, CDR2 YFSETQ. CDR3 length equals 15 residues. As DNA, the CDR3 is TGCGCCAGCAGCTCCATAGCGGGGGCCGGAGATACGCAGTATTTT. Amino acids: CASSSIAGAGDTQYF.

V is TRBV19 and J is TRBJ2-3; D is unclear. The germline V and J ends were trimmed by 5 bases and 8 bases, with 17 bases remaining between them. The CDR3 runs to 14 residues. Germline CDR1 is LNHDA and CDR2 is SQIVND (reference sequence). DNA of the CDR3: TGTGCCAGTAGTTCCTCCTCCACCCCAGGTACGCAGTATTTT. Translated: CASSSSSTPGTQYF.

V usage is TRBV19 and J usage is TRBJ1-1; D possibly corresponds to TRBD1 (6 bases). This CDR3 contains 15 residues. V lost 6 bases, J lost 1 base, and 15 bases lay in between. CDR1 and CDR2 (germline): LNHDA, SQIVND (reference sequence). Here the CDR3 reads CASSNSRQANTEAFF. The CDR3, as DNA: TGTGCCAGTAGCAATTCAAGACAGGCGAACACTGAAGCTTTCTTT.

The CDR3 protein is CASSPGDGAEAFF. The CDR3, as DNA: TGTGCCAGCTCACCGGGGGACGGGGCTGAAGCTTTCTTT. The rearrangement links TRBV18 to TRBJ1-1; tentatively, D is TRBD1 (5 bases). There are 13 residues in the CDR3. Trimming left V 3 bases short and J 6 bases short, with 11 bases between. Germline CDR1 is KGHSH and CDR2 is LQKENI.

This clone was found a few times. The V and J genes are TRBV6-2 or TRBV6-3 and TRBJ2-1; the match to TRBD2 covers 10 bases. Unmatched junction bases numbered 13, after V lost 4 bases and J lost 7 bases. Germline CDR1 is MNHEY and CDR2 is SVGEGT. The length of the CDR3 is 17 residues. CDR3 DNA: TGTGCCAGCAGTTCCCAACAGCGGGGGGGCCTTCGGAATGAGCAGTTCTTC. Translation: CASSSQQRGGLRNEQFF.

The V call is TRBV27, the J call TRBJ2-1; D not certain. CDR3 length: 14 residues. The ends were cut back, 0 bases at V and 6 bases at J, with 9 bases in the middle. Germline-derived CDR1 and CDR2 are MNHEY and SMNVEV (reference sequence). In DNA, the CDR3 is TGTGCCAGCAGTTTATCTTTGGAGAGCAATGAGCAGTTCTTC. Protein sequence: CASSLSLESNEQFF.

CDR3 in DNA: TGTGCCAGCAGTGCCGTGGGAGGCAAAAACATTCAGTACTTC. This translates into CASSAVGGKNIQYF. The chain joins TRBV2 to TRBJ2-4, with D possibly TRBD2 on 6 matching bases. This CDR3 spans 14 amino acids. Trimming stripped 4 bases from V and 3 bases from J, with 10 bases between. Germline assignment: CDR1 SNHLY and CDR2 FYNNEI.

This CDR3 reads CASSQDRGADTQYF. CDR3 sequence (DNA): TGCGCCAGCAGCCAAGATCGAGGGGCGGATACGCAGTATTTT. This chain uses TRBV4-3 with TRBJ2-3, with D tentatively TRBD1 or TRBD2 (5 bases each). CDR1 and CDR2 (germline): LGHNA, YSLEER. The V gene lost 0 bases and the J gene lost 6 bases, with 10 bases spanning the gap. CDR3 length: 14 amino acids.

CDR3 nucleotides: TGTGCCAGCAGCCACGGCGGTGGGGCCATGAACACTGAAGCTTTCTTT. This gives the protein CASSHGGGAMNTEAFF. This chain connects TRBV3-1 (or the pseudogene TRBV3-2) to TRBJ1-1, with D perhaps TRBD1 (5 bases). The CDR3 covers 16 residues. Trimming pared 3 bases from V and 0 bases from J, leaving 14 bases between. CDR1 is LGHDT, CDR2 YNNKEL, per germline (reference sequence).

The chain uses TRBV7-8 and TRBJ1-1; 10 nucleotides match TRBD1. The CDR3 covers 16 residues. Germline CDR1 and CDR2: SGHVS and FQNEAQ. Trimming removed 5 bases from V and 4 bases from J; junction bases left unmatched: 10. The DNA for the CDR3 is TGTGCCAGCAGCCACCAAGGTTGGACAGGGGGCACTGAAGCTTTCTTT. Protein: CASSHQGWTGGTEAFF.

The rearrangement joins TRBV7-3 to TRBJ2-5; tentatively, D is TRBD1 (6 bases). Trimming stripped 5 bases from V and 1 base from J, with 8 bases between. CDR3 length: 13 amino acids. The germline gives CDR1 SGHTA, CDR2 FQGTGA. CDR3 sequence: CASSAGAQETQYF. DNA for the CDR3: TGTGCCAGCAGCGCAGGGGCCCAAGAGACCCAGTACTTC.

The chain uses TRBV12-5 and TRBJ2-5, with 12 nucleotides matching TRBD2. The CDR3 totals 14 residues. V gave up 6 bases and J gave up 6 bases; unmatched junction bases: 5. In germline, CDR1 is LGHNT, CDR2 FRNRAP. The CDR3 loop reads CASGPSGGAQTQYF. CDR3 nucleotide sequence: TGTGCTAGTGGCCCTAGCGGGGGGGCACAGACCCAGTACTTC.

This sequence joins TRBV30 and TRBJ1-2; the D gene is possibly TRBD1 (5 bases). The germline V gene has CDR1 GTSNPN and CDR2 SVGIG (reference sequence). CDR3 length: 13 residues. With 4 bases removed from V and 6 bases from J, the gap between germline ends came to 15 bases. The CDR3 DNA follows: TGTGCCTGGAACTTCAGGGCCCGGAATGGCTACACCTTC. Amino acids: CAWNFRARNGYTF.

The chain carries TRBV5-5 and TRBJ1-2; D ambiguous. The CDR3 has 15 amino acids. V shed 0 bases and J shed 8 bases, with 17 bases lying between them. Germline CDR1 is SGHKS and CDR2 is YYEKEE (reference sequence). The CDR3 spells CASSLDLSGLSGYTF. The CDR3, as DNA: TGTGCCAGCAGCTTGGATCTATCGGGGTTGAGCGGCTACACCTTC.

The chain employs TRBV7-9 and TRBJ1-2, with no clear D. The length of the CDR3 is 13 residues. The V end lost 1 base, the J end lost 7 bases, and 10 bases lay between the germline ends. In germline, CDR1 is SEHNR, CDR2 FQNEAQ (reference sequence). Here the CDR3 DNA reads TGTGCCAGCAGCTTAGGGGAAGCGGCTGGCTACACCTTC. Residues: CASSLGEAAGYTF.

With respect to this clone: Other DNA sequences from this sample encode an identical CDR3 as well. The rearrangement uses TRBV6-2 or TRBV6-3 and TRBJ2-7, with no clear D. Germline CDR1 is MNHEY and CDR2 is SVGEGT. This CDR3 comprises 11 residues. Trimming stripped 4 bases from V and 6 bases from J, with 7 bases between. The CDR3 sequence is CASSFGREQYF. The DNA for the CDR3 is TGTGCCAGCAGTTTCGGGCGCGAGCAGTACTTC.

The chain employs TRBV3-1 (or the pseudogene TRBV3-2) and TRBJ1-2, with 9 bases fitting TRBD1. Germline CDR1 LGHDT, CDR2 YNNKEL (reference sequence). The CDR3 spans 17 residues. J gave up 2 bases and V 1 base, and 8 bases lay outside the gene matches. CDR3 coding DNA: TGTGCCAGCAGCCAAGTACAGGGGGCACCTCCGAACTATGGCTACACCTTC. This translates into CASSQVQGAPPNYGYTF.

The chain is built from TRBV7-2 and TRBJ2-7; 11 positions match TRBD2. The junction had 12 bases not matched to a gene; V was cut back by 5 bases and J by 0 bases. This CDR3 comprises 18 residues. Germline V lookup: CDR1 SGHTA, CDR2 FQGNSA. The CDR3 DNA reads TGTGCCAGCAGCCCAGGGGTTAGCGGGGGGGGCCCCTCCTACGAGCAGTACTTC. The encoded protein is CASSPGVSGGGPSYEQYF.